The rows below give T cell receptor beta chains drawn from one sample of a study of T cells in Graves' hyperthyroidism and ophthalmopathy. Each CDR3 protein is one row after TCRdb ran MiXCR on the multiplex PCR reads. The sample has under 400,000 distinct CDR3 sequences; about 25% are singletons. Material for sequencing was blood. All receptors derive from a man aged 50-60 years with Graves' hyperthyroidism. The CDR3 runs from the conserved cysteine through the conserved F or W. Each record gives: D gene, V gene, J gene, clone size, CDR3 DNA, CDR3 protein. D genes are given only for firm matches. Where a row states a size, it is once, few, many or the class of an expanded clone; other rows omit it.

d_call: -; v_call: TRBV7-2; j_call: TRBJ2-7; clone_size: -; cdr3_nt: TGTGCCAGCAGCTTGGCCACAGACTACGAGCAGTACTTC; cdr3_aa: CASSLATDYEQYF
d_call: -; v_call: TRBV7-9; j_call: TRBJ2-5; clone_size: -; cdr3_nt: TGTGCCAGCAGCGTCAGGGTCGAGACCCAGTACTTC; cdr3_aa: CASSVRVETQYF
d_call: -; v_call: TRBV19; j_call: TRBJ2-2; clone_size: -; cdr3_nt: TGTGCCAGTAGTAGGACAACCGGGGAGCTGTTTTTT; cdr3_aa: CASSRTTGELFF
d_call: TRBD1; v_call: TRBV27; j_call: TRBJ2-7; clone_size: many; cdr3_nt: TGTGCCAGCAGCCGACAGGGGGACTACGAGCAGTACTTC; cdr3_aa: CASSRQGDYEQYF
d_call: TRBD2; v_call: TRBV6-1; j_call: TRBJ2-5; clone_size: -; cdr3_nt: TGTGCCAGCAGTCCCCAGCGGGAGAAAGAGACCCAGTACTTC; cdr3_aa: CASSPQREKETQYF
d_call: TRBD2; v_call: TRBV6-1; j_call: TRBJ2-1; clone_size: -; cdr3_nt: TGTGCCAGCAGTGAACTAGAGCGGGAGAGGAAGTTCTTC; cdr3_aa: CASSELERERKFF
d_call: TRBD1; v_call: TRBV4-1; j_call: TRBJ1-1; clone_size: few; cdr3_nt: TGCGCCAGCAGCCAGGTGACAGGGGCGAACACTGAAGCTTTCTTT; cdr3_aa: CASSQVTGANTEAFF
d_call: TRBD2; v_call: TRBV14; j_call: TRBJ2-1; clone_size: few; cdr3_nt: TGTGCCAGCAGCCAAGTAGCGGGAGTCTACAATGAGCAGTTCTTC; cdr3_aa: CASSQVAGVYNEQFF
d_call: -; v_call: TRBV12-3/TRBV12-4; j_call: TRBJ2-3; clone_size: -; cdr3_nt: TGTGCCAGCAGTTTCTGGCGGAGGACCACAGATACGCAGTATTTT; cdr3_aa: CASSFWRRTTDTQYF
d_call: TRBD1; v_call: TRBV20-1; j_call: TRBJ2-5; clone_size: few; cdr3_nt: TGCAGTGCTAGAGGACAGGGGGTAGAGACCCAGTACTTC; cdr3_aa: CSARGQGVETQYF
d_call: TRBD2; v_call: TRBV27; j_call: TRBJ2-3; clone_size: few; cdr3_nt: TGTGCCAGCAGTTTAGTACTAGCGGGGGGCACAGATACGCAGTATTTT; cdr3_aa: CASSLVLAGGTDTQYF
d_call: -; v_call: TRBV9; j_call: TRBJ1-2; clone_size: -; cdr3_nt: TGTGCCAGCAGCGTAGAGGGGCCGGGGAATCAGGGCTACACCTTC; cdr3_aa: CASSVEGPGNQGYTF
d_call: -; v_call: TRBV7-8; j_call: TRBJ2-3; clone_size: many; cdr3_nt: TGTGCCAGCAGCTTATATCTCCTCACAGATACGCAGTATTTT; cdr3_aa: CASSLYLLTDTQYF
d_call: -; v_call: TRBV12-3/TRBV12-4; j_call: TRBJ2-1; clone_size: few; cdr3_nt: TGTGCCAGCAGTTCAAGCGGTGCTGAGCAGTTCTTC; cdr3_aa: CASSSSGAEQFF
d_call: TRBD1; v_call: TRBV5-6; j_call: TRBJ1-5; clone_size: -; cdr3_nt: TGTGCCAGCAGCGCCGGGACAGTTAATCAGCCCCAGCATTTT; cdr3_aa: CASSAGTVNQPQHF
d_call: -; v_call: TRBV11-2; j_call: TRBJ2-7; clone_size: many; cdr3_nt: TGTGCCAGCAGCTTAGTTTCTGGGGGCGACGAGCAGTACTTC; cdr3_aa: CASSLVSGGDEQYF
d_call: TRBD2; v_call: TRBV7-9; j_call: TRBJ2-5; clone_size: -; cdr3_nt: TGTGCCAGCAGCCACCCGACTAGCGGTCGAGCGGAGGAGACCCAGTACTTC; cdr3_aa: CASSHPTSGRAEETQYF
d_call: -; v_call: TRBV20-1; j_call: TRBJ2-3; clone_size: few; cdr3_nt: TGCAGTGCTAGAGAGGCAGATACGCAGTATTTT; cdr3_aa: CSAREADTQYF
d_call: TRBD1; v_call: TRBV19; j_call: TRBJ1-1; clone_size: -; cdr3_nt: TGTGCCAGTAGGATCGACAGGGGCGGAAGGGGGACTGAAGCTTTCTTT; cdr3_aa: CASRIDRGGRGTEAFF
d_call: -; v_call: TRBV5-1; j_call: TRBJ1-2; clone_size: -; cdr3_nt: TGCGCCAGCAGCTTGGACGGGGGAAAGGATGGCTACACCTTC; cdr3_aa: CASSLDGGKDGYTF
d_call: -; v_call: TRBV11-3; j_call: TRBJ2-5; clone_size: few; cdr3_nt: TGTGCCAGCAGTTCCGCGGGGAGTCTTGGAGAGACCCAGTACTTC; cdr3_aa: CASSSAGSLGETQYF
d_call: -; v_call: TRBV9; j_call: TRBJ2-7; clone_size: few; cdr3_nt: TGTGCCAGCAGCGTAGACCCAGGCTCCTACGAGCAGTACTTC; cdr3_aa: CASSVDPGSYEQYF
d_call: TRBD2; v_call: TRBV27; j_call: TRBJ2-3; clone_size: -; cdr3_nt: TGTGCCAGCAGTTCCAGACTAGCGGGATCGGCAGATACGCAGTATTTT; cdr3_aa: CASSSRLAGSADTQYF
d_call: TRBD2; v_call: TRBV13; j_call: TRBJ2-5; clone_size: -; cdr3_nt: TGTGCCAGCAGGGGTGGACTAGCTCCCGAGACCCAGTACTTC; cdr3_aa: CASRGGLAPETQYF
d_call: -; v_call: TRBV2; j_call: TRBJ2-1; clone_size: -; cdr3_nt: TGTGCCAGCCGGGGCGATTCGAACTACAATGAGCAGTTCTTC; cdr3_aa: CASRGDSNYNEQFF
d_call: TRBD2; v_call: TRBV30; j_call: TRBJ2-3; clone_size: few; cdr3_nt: TGTGCCTGGAGTGTTGGCGGGAGGGACACAGATACGCAGTATTTT; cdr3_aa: CAWSVGGRDTDTQYF
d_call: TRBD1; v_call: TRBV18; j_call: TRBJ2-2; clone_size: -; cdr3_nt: TGTGCCAGCTCGTCCGGACAGGGTACGGTCACCGGGGAGCTGTTTTTT; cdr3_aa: CASSSGQGTVTGELFF
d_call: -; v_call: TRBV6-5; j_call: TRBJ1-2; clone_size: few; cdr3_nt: TGTGCCAGCAGTTACCGGGGGTTTGAGGGCTACACCTTC; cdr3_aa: CASSYRGFEGYTF
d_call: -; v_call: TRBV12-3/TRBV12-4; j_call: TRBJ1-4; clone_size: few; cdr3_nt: TGTGCCAGCAGTACCTATGGGGATGAAAAACTGTTTTTT; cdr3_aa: CASSTYGDEKLFF
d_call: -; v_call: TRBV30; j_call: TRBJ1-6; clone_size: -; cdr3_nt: TGTGCCTGGAGTGGCGGAGCGTCGGGATCACCCCTCCACTTT; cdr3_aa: CAWSGGASGSPLHF
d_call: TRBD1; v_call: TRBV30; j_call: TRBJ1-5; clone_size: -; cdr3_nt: TGTGCCTGGAAAAACAGGGGATTGGGTCAGCCCCAGCATTTT; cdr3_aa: CAWKNRGLGQPQHF
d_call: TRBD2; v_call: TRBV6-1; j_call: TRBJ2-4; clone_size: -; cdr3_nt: TGTGCCAGCAGTGTACCTCCGGGACTAGCGTCGGGGAAAAACATTCAGTACTTC; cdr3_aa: CASSVPPGLASGKNIQYF